The T cell receptor (beta chain) described here comes from a study of T cell responses to AZD1222 COVID-19 vaccine (dated by TCRdb to the early 2020s). Study-level background: A total of more than 230 trial participants underwent TCR sequencing, of whom 200 to 220 received two doses of AZD1222 and about 25 received two doses of the MenACWY control vaccine. Enrollment into the trials was organized by age into subgroups of 18-55, 56-69 and 70-plus years, and those subgroups contained around 150, 28 and 57 TCR-sequenced participants, respectively. The full study reports these points: After two AZD1222 doses, spike-specific TCR breadth and depth were significantly higher than at day 0 and than in MenACWY recipients. Participants were mostly white British, with more females than males. The authors suggested clonal diversity may have been underestimated. Conclusions about previously exposed vaccinees are limited because only five to seven AZD1222 recipients were SARS-CoV-2 seropositive at baseline. CD4 TCRs associated with the vaccine covered the entire spike protein, and the dominant responses were in regions 160-218 and 743-854. In the small 56-69-year group, the increase in depth fell short of significance, most likely because of low power. Because no day 14 peak-response samples were available, the repertoires could be characterized only after the peak T cell response. Nearly half of unique spike-specific TCRs reportedly recognized epitopes outside regions mutated in the B.1.351 and B.1.1.7 variants.

Concerning this clone: The specificity of this receptor is unknown. Per-base quality was not reported, and no clone a single base away is much larger than it.

The CDR3 regions of human TCRbeta chains were analyzed by immunosequencing. On the study's bioinformatics: TCRs in the repertoires were matched against a reference library of SARS-CoV-2-specific TCRs that had been generated with the MIRA antigen-specificity platform. Breadth meant the fraction of unique TCRs that were SARS-CoV-2-associated, whereas depth meant the fraction of total T cells that were SARS-CoV-2-associated. Using the MIRA data, each spike-specific TCR was assigned both to the spike region to which the TCR was reactive and to a CD4 or CD8 class. Log10-transformed breadth and depth values were compared by one-way ANOVA with Sidak's multiple comparisons tests. In its TCRdb copy, this immuneACCESS table keeps in-frame sequences only and misses some clones. Where compared with another copy, unresolved V genes explain less than half of these, and the others have no known cause. V and J calls plus clone size are reproduced from that table; the DNA served to infer D and trimming. The sample contains 150,000 to 200,000 clones, 80% to 95% of them found a single time. The biggest ten clones account for 1.5% to 2% of the sample.

This sample's time point label indicates: about 28 days (+/-7) after the second vaccine dose. AZD1222 recipients with second doses at about 4 weeks or about 12 weeks were pooled, because spike-specific TCR depth and breadth did not differ between schedules. Vaccinee samples were obtained from the UK trials COV001 and COV002, which included a single-blind randomized controlled phase 2/3 trial of AZD1222 (ChAdOx1 nCoV-19) in healthy adults. Trial participant PBMC samples were collected at day 0 and day 28 after the second dose for TCRbeta chain sequencing. This clonotype was obtained from an adult who received the AZD1222 COVID-19 vaccine. The source was peripheral blood, collected 28 days after the second AZD1222 dose.

The CDR3 here reads CASSEGQNNEKLFF. The DNA is TGTGCCAGCAGTGAGGGACAGAATAATGAAAAACTGTTTTTT. The rearrangement joined TRBV27 to TRBJ1-4; 7 bases in the middle match TRBD1. The cysteine opens and the phenylalanine closes a CDR3 of 14 amino acids. The sequence is cut down to CDR3 DNA, 42 bases in frame from base 1. Based on the germline V gene (reference sequence), the CDR1 and CDR2 sequences are MNHEY and SMNVEV. Here V drops 5 bases and J drops 4 bases, and the junction holds 4 bases not matched to any gene.